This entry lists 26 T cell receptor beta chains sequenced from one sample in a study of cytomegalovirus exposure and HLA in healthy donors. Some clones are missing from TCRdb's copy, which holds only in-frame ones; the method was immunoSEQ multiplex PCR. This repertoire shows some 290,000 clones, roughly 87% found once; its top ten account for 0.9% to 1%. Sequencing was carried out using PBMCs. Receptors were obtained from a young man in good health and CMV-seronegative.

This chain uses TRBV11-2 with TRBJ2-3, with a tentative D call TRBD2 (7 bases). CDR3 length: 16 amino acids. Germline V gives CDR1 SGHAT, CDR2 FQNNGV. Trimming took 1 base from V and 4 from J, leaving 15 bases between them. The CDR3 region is CASSLGAGGRADTQYF. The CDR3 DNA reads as TGTGCCAGCAGCTTAGGCGCCGGGGGGCGGGCAGATACGCAGTATTTT.

The CDR3 nucleotides read TGTGCTAGTGGTTTGACTCCCGGGGAGAACACTGAAGCTTTCTTT. It specifies CASGLTPGENTEAFF. The chain is built from TRBV12-5 and TRBJ1-1; D is uncertain. Trimming shortened V by 2 bases and J by 1 base, and 11 bases separated the two germline ends. The germline V gene encodes CDR1 LGHNT and CDR2 FRNRAP. This CDR3 comprises 15 residues.

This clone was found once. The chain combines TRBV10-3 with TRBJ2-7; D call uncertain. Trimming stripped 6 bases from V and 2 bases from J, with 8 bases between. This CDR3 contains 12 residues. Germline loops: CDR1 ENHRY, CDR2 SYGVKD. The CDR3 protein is CAISATTYEQYF. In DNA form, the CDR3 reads TGTGCCATCAGCGCCACTACCTACGAGCAGTACTTC.

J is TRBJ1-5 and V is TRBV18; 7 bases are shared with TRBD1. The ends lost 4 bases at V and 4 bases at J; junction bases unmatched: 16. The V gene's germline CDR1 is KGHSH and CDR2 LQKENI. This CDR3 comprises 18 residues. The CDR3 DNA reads TGTGCCAGCTCACTAGGACAGGTCGGGGTAATAGGTAATCAGCCCCAGCATTTT. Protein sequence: CASSLGQVGVIGNQPQHF. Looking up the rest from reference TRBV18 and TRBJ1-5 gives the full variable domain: NAGVMQNPRHLVRRRGQEARLRCSPMKGHSHVYWYRQLPEEGLKFMVYLQKENIIDESGMPKERFSAEFPKEGPSILRIQQVVRGDSAAYFCASSLGQVGVIGNQPQHFGDGTRLSIL.

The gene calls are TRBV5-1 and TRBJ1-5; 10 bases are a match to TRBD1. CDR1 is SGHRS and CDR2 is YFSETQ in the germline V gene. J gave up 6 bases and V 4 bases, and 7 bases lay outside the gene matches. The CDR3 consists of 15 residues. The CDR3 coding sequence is TGCGCCAGCAGCCCGGGGACAGGGGTTATTCAGCCCCAGCATTTT. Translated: CASSPGTGVIQPQHF.

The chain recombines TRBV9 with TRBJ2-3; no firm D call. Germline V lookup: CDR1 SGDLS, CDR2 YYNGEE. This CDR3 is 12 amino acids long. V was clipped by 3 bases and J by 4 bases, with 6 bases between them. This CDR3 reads CASSGGADTQYF. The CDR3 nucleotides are TGTGCCAGCAGCGGAGGAGCAGATACGCAGTATTTT.

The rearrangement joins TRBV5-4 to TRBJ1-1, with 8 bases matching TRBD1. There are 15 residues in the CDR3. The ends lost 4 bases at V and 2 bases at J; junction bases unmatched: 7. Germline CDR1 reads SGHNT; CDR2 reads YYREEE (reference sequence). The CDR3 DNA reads TGTGCCAGCAGCAGCCCGGGACAGGTCAACACTGAAGCTTTCTTT. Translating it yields CASSSPGQVNTEAFF.

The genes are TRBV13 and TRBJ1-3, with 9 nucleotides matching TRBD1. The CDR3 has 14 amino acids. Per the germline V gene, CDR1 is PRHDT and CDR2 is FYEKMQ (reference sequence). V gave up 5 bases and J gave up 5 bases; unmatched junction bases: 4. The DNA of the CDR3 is TGTGCCAGCAGCCCCGGACAGGGGCGAAACACCATATATTTT. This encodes CASSPGQGRNTIYF.

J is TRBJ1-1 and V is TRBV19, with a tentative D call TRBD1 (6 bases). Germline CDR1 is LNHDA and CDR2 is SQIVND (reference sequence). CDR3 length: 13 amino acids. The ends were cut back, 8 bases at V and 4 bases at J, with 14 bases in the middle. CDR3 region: CASGGQLVTEAFF. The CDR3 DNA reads TGTGCCAGTGGGGGACAATTGGTCACTGAAGCTTTCTTT.

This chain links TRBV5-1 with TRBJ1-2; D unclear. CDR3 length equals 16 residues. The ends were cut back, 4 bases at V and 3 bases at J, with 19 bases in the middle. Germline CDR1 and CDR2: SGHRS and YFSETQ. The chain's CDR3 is CASSPEGSSGYYGYTF. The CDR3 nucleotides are TGCGCCAGCAGCCCGGAGGGCTCATCTGGGTACTATGGCTACACCTTC.

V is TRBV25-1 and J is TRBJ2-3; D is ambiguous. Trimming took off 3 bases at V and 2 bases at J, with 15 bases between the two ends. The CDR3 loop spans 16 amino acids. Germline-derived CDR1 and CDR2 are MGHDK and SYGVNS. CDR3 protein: CASSESSIRLTDTQYF. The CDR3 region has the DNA TGTGCCAGCAGTGAGAGCTCGATCCGCCTCACAGATACGCAGTATTTT.

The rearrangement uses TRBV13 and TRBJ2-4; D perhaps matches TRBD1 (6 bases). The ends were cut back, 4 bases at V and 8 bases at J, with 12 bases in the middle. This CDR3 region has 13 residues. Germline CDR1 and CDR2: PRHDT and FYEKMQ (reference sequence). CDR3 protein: CASSSRGKDIQYF. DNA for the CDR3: TGTGCCAGCAGCTCCAGGGGAAAGGACATTCAGTACTTC. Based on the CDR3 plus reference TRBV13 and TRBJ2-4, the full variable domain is AAGVIQSPRHLIKEKRETATLKCYPIPRHDTVYWYQQGPGQDPQFLISFYEKMQSDKGSIPDRFSAQQFSDYHSELNMSSLELGDSALYFCASSSRGKDIQYFGAGTRLSVL.

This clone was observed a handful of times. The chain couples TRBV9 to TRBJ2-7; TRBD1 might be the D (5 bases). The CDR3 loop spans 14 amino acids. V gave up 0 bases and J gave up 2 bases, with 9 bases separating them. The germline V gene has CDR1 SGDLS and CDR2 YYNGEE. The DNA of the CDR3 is TGTGCCAGCAGCGTAGCTGGGGCTGCCTACGAGCAGTACTTC. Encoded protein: CASSVAGAAYEQYF. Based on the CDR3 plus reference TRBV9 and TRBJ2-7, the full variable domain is DSGVTQTPKHLITATGQRVTLRCSPRSGDLSVYWYQQSLDQGLQFLIQYYNGEERAKGNILERFSAQQFPDLHSELNLSSLELGDSALYFCASSVAGAAYEQYFGPGTRLTVT.

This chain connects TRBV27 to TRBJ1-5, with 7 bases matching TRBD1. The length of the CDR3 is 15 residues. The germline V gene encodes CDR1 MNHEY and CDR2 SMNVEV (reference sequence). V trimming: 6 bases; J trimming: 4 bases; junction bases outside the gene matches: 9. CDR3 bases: TGTGCCAGCAGACCTGCCGGGACAGATAATCAGCCCCAGCATTTT. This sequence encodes CASRPAGTDNQPQHF.

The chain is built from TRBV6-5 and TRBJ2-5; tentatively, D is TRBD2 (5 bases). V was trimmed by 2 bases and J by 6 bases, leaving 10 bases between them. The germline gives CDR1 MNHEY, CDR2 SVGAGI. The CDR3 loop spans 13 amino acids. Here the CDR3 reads CASSYGGGQTQYF. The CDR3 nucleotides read TGTGCCAGCAGTTACGGAGGTGGACAGACCCAGTACTTC.

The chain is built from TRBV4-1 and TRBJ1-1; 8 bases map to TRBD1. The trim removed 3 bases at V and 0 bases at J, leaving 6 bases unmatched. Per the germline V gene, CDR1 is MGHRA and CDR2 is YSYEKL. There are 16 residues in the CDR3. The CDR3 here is CASSHSGTGMNTEAFF. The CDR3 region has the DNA TGCGCCAGCAGCCACTCCGGGACAGGAATGAACACTGAAGCTTTCTTT.

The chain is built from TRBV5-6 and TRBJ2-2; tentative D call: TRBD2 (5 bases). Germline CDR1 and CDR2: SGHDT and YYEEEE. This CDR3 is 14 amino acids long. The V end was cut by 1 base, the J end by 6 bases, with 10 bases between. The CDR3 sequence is CASSLFAGSGELFF. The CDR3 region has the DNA TGTGCCAGCAGCTTGTTCGCGGGTTCCGGGGAGCTGTTTTTT.

The CDR3 spells CASSSLGGPLHF. The CDR3 DNA follows: TGTGCCAGTAGTAGTCTGGGGGGACCCCTCCACTTT. The chain links TRBV19 to TRBJ1-6; tentative D call: TRBD1 (5 bases). The V end was cut by 4 bases, the J end by 12 bases, with 10 bases between. Germline CDR1 LNHDA, CDR2 SQIVND (reference sequence). CDR3 length equals 12 residues.

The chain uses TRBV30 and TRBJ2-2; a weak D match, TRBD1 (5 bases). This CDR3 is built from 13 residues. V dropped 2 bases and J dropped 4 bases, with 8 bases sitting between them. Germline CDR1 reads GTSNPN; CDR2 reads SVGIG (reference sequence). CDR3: CAWSRQTTGELFF. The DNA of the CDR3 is TGTGCCTGGAGTCGACAGACCACCGGGGAGCTGTTTTTT. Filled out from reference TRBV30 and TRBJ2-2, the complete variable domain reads SQTIHQWPATLVQPVGSPLSLECTVEGTSNPNLYWYRQAAGRGLQLLFYSVGIGQISSEVPQNLSASRPQDRQFILSSKKLLLSDSGFYLCAWSRQTTGELFFGEGSRLTVL.

CDR3 residues: CASSPKPGTSGTIGSHEQYF. CDR3 nucleotide sequence: TGCGCCAGCAGCCCGAAACCCGGGACTAGCGGAACTATAGGCAGCCACGAGCAGTACTTC. The chain is built from TRBV5-1 and TRBJ2-5; 11 bases match TRBD2. The DNA end is a closer match to TRBJ2-7, so the J assignment may be wrong. This CDR3 has 20 residues. CDR1 and CDR2 (germline): SGHRS, YFSETQ.

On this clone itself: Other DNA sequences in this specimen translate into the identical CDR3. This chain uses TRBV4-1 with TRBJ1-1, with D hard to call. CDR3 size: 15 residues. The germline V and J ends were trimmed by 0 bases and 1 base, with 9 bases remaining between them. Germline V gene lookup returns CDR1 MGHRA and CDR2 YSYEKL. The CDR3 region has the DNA TGCGCCAGCAGCCAAGATCGCGCAGGGAACACTGAAGCTTTCTTT. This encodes CASSQDRAGNTEAFF.

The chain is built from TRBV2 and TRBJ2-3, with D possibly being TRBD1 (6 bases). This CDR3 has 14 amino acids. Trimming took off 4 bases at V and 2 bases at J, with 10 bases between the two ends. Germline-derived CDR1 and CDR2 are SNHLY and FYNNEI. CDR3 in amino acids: CASSGQVLTDTQYF. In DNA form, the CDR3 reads TGTGCCAGCAGTGGACAGGTCCTCACAGATACGCAGTATTTT. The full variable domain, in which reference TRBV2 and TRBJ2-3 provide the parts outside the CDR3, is EPEVTQTPSHQVTQMGQEVILRCVPISNHLYFYWYRQILGQKVEFLVSFYNNEISEKSEIFDDQFSVERPDGSNFTLKIRSTKLEDSAMYFCASSGQVLTDTQYFGPGTRLTVL.

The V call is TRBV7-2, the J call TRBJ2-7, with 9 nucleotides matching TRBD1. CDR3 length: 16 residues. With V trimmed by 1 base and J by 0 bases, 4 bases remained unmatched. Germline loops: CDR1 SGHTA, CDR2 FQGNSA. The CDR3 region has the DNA TGTGCCAGCAGCTTAGGAGGGACAGGGCCCTCCTACGAGCAGTACTTC. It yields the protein CASSLGGTGPSYEQYF. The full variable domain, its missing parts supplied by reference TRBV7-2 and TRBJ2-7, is GAGVSQSPSNKVTEKGKDVELRCDPISGHTALYWYRQSLGQGLEFLIYFQGNSAPDKSGLPSDRFSAERTGGSVSTLTIQRTQQEDSAVYLCASSLGGTGPSYEQYFGPGTRLTVT.

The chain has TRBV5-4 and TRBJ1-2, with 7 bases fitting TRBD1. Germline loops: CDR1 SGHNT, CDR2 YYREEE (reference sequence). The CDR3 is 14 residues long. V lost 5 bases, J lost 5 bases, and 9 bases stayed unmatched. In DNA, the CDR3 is TGTGCCAGCAGGAACGAACAGGGGACTTATGGCTACACCTTC. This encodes CASRNEQGTYGYTF.

CDR3 nucleotides: TGTGCCAGCCGGCGTGGGGGCGCGGGCCCCCAGCATTTT. Residues: CASRRGGAGPQHF. The genes are TRBV6-5 and TRBJ1-5; D possibly corresponds to TRBD1 (6 bases). Germline V gene data show CDR1 as MNHEY and CDR2 as SVGAGI. Trimming removed 8 bases at V and 10 bases at J, with 18 bases between. CDR3 length equals 13 residues.

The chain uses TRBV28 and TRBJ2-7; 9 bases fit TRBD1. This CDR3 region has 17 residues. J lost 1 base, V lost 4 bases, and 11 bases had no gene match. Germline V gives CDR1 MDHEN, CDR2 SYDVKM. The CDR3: CASSSPPGQGSSYEQYF. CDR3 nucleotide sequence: TGTGCCAGCAGTTCACCCCCCGGACAGGGGTCATCCTACGAGCAGTACTTC.